This TCR beta chain was recovered during a study of T cell responses to AZD1222 COVID-19 vaccine. On this clone: Its specificity is unknown.

Overall study findings and caveats: Clonal diversity may have been underestimated in mostly white British donors.

TCRdb's copy holds only in-frame clones and misses some; the assay was immunoSEQ multiplex PCR. The sample yields 80,000 to 95,000 clones, around 92% seen once. This TCR derives from an adult in good health. The source material was peripheral blood, sampled on day 0 of AZD1222 vaccination.

The CDR3 loop is CASSPDRWGSVYNEQFF. The CDR3 bases are TGTGCCAGCAGTCCTGACCGATGGGGGAGTGTCTACAATGAGCAGTTCTTC. V is TRBV9 and J is TRBJ2-1; either TRBD1 or TRBD2 may supply D (5 bases each). Deletions cut 5 bases from V and 3 bases from J, with 21 bases between. The CDR3 runs 17 residues. In germline, CDR1 is SGDLS, CDR2 YYNGEE.